This T cell receptor (beta chain) derives from a study of cytomegalovirus exposure and HLA in healthy donors. Regarding the study as a whole: A later analysis showed that HLA-associated TCR beta chains had undergone more clonal expansion than equally common others.

Unrecorded for this donor was the CMV serostatus. Germline trimming cut 3 bases from V and 1 base from J; bases unmatched to any gene: 12. CDR3 length: 18 residues. Germline loops: CDR1 MNHEY, CDR2 SMNVEV (reference sequence). Details on this clone: Its specificity is unknown.

Amplification used 60 Vbeta primers and 13 Jbeta primers. Generated by immunoSEQ multiplex PCR, the TCRdb table keeps only in-frame clones and is missing some. The table includes about 94,000 clones, approximately 77% detected once. Sequencing was done on a sample of PBMCs. The chain joins TRBV27 to TRBJ2-3, with TRBD2 matching over 8 bases. The receptor comes from a human donor in good health. This CDR3 is CASSFRVREGGGTDTQYF. The DNA for the CDR3 is TGTGCCAGCAGTTTCAGGGTTCGGGAGGGAGGTGGCACAGATACGCAGTATTTT.